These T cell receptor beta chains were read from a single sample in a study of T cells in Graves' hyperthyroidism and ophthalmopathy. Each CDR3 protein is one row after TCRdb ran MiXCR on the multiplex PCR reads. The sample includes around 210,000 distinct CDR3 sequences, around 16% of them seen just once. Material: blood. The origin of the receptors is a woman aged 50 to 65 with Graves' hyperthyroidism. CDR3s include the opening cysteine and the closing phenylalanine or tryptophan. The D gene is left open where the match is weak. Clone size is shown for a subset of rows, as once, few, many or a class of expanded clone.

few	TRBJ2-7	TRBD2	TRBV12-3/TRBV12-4	CATHPSGRVYEQYF	TGTGCCACCCACCCTAGCGGGAGGGTATACGAGCAGTACTTC
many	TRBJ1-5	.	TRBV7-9	CASSLGGYQPQHF	TGTGCCAGCAGCTTAGGTGGATACCAGCCCCAGCATTTT
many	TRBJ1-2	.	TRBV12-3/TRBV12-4	CASGDHYGYTF	TGTGCCAGCGGGGACCATTATGGCTACACCTTC
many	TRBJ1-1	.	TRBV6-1	CASSDRGSGDTEAFF	TGTGCCAGCAGTGATCGGGGGAGCGGCGACACTGAAGCTTTCTTT
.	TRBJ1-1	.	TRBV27	CASSKLGSNTEAFF	TGTGCCAGCAGTAAGCTGGGATCGAACACTGAAGCTTTCTTT
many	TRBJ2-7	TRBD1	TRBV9	CASSPPDRDNEQYF	TGTGCCAGCAGCCCACCGGACAGGGACAACGAGCAGTACTTC
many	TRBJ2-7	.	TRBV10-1	CASSEGPYEQYF	TGCGCCAGCAGTGAGGGCCCGTACGAGCAGTACTTC
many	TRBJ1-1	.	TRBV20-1	CSGVGGAGNTEAFF	TGCAGTGGTGTAGGGGGTGCGGGGAACACTGAAGCTTTCTTT
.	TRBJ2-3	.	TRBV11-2	CASSLDGTDTQYF	TGTGCCAGCAGCTTAGACGGCACAGATACGCAGTATTTT
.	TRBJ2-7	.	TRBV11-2	CASSLEVVSYEQYF	TGTGCCAGCAGCTTAGAGGTGGTTTCCTACGAGCAGTACTTC
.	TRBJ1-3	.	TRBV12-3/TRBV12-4	CASSLDRGAGNTIYF	TGTGCCAGCAGTTTAGACAGAGGGGCTGGAAACACCATATATTTT
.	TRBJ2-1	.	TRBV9	CASSASSYNEQFF	TGTGCCAGCAGCGCCTCTAGCTACAATGAGCAGTTCTTC